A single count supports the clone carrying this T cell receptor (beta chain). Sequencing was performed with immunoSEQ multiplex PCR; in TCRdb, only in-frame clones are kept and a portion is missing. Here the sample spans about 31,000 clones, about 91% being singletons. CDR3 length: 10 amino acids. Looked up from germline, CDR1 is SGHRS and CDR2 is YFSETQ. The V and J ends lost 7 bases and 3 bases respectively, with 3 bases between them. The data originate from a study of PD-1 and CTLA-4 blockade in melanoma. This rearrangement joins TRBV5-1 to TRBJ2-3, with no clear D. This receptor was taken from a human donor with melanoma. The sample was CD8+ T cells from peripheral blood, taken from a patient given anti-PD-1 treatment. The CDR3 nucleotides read TGCGCCAGCGCGACAGATACGCAGTATTTT. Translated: CASATDTQYF.